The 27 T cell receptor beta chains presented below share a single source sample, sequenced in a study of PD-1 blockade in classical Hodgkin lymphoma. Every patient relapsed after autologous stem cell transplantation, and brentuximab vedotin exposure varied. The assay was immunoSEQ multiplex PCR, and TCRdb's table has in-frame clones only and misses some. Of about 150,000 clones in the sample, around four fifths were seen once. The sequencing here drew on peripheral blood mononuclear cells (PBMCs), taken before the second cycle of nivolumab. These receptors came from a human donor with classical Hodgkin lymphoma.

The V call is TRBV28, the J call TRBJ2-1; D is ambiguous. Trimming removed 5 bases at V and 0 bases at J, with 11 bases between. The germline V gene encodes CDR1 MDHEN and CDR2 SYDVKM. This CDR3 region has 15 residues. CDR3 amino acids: CASSPGPFSYNEQFF. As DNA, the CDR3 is TGTGCCAGCAGTCCAGGACCCTTCTCCTACAATGAGCAGTTCTTC. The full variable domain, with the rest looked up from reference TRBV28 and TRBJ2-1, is DVKVTQSSRYLVKRTGEKVFLECVQDMDHENMFWYRQDPGLGLRLIYFSYDVKMKEKGDIPEGYSVSREKKERFSLILESASTNQTSMYLCASSPGPFSYNEQFFGPGTRLTVL.

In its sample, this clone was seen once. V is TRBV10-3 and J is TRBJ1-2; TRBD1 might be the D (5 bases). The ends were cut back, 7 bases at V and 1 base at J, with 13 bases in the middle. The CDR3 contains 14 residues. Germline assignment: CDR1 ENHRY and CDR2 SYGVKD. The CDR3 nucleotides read TGTGCCATCACGGAAGCGACAGTTAACTATGGCTACACCTTC. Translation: CAITEATVNYGYTF.

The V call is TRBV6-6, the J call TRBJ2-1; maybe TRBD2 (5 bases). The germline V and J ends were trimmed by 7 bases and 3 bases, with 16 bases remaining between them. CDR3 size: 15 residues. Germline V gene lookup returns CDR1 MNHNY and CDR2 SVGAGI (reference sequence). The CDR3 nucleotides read TGTGCCAGCACCCACTCTTCTCGGGACTACAATGAGCAGTTCTTC. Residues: CASTHSSRDYNEQFF.

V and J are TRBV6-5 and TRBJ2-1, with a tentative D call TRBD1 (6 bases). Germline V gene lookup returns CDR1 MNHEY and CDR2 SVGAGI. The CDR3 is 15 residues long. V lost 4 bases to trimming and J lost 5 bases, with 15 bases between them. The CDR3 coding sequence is TGTGCCAGCAGTTCTAGGGGGAAAGCGGACAATGAGCAGTTCTTC. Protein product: CASSSRGKADNEQFF.

The CDR3 reads CASSRLAGTYEQYF. The CDR3 nucleotides are TGTGCCAGCAGTAGACTAGCGGGGACCTACGAGCAGTACTTC. The chain joins TRBV6-5 to TRBJ2-7, with TRBD2 matching over 11 bases. The J segment lost 2 bases and the V segment lost 5 bases, leaving 2 bases of the junction unmatched. CDR1 MNHEY and CDR2 SVGAGI come from the germline V gene. This CDR3 is 14 amino acids long.

The CDR3 DNA reads TGTGCCAGTAGTATAGTGCGGCGTCGTGAAAAACTGTTTTTT. Protein sequence: CASSIVRRREKLFF. V usage is TRBV19 and J usage is TRBJ1-4, with D unresolved. Germline V gives CDR1 LNHDA, CDR2 SQIVND (reference sequence). Trimming shortened V by 1 base and J by 7 bases, and 10 bases separated the two germline ends. The CDR3 is 14 residues long.

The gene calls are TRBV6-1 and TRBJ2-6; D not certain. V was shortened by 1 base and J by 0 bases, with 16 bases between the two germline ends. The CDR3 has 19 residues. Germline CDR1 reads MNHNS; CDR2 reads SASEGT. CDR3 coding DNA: TGTGCCAGCAGTGAAGAAAATAGGGTCCAGACCTCTGGGGCCAACGTCCTGACTTTC. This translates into CASSEENRVQTSGANVLTF.

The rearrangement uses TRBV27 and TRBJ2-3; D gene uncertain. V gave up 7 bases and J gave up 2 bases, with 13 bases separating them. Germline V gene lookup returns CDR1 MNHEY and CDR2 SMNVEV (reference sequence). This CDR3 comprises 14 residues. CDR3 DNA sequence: TGTGCCAGCAAAACCTGGTCGGACACAGATACGCAGTATTTT. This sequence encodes CASKTWSDTDTQYF.

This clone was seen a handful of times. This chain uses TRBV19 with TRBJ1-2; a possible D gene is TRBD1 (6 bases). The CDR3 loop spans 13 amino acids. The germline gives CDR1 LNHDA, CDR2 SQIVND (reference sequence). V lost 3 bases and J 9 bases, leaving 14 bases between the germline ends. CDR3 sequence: CASSIPTDRSYTF. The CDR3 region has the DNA TGTGCCAGTAGTATCCCTACCGACAGGAGCTACACCTTC.

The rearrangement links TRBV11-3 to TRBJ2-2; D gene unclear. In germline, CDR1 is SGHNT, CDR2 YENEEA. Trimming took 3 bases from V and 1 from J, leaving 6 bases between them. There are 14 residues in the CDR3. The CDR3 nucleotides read TGTGCCAGCAGCTTTCAGCGGAACACCGGGGAGCTGTTTTTT. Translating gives CASSFQRNTGELFF. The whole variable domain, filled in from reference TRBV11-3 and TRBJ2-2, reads EAGVVQSPRYKIIEKKQPVAFWCNPISGHNTLYWYLQNLGQGPELLIRYENEEAVDDSQLPKDRFSAERLKGVDSTLKIQPAELGDSAVYLCASSFQRNTGELFFGEGSRLTVL.

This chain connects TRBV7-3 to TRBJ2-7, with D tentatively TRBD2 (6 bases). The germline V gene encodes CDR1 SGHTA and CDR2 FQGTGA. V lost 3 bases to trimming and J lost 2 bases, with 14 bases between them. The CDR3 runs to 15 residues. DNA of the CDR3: TGTGCCAGCAGCTTGCTGGCGGGGTCAGCCTACGAGCAGTACTTC. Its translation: CASSLLAGSAYEQYF. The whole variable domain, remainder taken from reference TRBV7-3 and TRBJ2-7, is GAGVSQTPSNKVTEKGKYVELRCDPISGHTALYWYRQSLGQGPEFLIYFQGTGAADDSGLPNDRFFAVRPEGSVSTLKIQRTERGDSAVYLCASSLLAGSAYEQYFGPGTRLTVT.

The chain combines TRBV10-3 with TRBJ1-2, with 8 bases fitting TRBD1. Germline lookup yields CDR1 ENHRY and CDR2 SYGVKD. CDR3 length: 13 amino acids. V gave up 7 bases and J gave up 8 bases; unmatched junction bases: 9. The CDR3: CAINPDRVQGYTF. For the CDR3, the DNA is TGTGCCATCAATCCGGACAGGGTACAAGGCTACACCTTC.

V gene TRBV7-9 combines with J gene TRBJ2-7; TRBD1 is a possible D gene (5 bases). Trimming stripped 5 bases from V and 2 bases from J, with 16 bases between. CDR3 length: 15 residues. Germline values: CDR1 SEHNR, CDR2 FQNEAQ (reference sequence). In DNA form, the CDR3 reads TGTGCCAGCAGCCAAGTGGGGCAGGTTGCCTACGAGCAGTACTTC. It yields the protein CASSQVGQVAYEQYF.

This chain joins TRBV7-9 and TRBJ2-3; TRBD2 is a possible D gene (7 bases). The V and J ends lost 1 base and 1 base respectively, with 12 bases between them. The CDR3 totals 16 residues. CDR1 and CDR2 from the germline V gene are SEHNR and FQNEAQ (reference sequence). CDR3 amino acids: CASSLVRGLGTDTQYF. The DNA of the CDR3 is TGTGCCAGCAGCTTAGTGCGGGGGCTCGGCACAGATACGCAGTATTTT. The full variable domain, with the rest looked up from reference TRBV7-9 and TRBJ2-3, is DTGVSQNPRHKITKRGQNVTFRCDPISEHNRLYWYRQTLGQGPEFLTYFQNEAQLEKSRLLSDRFSAERPKGSFSTLEIQRTEQGDSAMYLCASSLVRGLGTDTQYFGPGTRLTVL.

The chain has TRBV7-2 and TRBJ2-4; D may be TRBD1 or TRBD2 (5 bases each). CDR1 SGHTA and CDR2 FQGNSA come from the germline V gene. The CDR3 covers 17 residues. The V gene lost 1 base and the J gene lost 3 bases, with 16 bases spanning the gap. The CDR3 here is CASSLVPGRNIKNIQYF. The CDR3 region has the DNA TGTGCCAGCAGCTTAGTGCCGGGACGAAATATCAAAAACATTCAGTACTTC.

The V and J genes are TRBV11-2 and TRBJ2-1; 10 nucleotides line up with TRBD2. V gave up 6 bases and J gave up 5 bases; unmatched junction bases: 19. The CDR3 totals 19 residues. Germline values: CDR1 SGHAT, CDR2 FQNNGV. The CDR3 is CASSPTWDKSGRVDNEQFF. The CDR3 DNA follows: TGTGCCAGCAGTCCTACATGGGACAAGAGCGGGAGGGTTGACAATGAGCAGTTCTTC. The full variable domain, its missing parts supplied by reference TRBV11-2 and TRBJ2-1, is EAGVAQSPRYKIIEKRQSVAFWCNPISGHATLYWYQQILGQGPKLLIQFQNNGVVDDSQLPKDRFSAERLKGVDSTLKIQPAKLEDSAVYLCASSPTWDKSGRVDNEQFFGPGTRLTVL.

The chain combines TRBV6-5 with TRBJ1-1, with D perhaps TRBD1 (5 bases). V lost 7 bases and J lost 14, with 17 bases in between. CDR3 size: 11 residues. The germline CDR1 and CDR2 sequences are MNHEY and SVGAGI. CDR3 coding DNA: TGTGCCAGCAAGGGACCCTCGGCGTTGTTCTTT. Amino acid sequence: CASKGPSALFF.

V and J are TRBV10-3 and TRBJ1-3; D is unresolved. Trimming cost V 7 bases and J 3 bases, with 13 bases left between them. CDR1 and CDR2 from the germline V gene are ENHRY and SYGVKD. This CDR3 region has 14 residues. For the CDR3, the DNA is TGTGCCATCAAAGTGGGCGGGTTTGGAAACACCATATATTTT. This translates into CAIKVGGFGNTIYF.

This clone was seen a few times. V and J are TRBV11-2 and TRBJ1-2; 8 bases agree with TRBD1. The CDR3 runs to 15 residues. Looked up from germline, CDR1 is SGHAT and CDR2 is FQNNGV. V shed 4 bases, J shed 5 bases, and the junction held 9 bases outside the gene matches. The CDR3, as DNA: TGTGCCAGCAGCTCTGACAGGGGAGCTTGGTATGGCTACACCTTC. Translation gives CASSSDRGAWYGYTF.

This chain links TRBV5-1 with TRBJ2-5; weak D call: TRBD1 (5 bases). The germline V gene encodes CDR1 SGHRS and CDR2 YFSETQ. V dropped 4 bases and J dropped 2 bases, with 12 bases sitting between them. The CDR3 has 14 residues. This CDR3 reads CASSLQQAQETQYF. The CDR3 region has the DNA TGCGCCAGCAGCCTGCAACAGGCGCAAGAGACCCAGTACTTC.

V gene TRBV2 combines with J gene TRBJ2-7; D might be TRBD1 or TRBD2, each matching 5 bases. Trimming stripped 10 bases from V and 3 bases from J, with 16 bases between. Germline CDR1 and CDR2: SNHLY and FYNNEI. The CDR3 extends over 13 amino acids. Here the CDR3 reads CATLRDEDYEQYF. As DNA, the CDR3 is TGTGCCACCCTTAGGGACGAGGACTACGAGCAGTACTTC.

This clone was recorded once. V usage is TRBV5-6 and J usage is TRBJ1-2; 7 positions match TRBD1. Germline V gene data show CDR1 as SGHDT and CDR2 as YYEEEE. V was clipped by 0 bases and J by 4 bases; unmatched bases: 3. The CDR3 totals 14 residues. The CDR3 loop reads CASSLGTGPYGYTF. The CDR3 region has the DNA TGTGCCAGCAGCTTGGGGACAGGCCCCTATGGCTACACCTTC.

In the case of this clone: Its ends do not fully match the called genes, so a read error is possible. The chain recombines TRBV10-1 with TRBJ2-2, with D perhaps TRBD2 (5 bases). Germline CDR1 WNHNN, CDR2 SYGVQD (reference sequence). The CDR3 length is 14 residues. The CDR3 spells CASSGPSVHRGAVF. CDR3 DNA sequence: TGCGCCAGCAGTGGGCCGAGCGTTCACCGGGGAGCTGTTTTT.

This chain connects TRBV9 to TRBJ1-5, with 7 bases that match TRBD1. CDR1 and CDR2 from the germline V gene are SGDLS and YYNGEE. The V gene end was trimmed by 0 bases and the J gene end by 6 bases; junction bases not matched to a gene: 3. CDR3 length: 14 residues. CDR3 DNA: TGTGCCAGCAGCGTAGAAGGGGGCGCTCAGCCCCAGCATTTT. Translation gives CASSVEGGAQPQHF.

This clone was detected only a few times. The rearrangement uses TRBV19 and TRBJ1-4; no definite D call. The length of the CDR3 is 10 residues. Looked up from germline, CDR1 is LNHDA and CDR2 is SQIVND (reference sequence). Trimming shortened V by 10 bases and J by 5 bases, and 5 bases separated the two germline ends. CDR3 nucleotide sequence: TGTGCCACCCCAAATGAAAAACTGTTTTTT. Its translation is CATPNEKLFF.

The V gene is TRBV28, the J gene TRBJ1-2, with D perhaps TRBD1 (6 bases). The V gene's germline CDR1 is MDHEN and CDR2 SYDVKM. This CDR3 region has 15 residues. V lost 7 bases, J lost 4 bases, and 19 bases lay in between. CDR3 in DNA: TGTGCCAGCATCCAATGGGGGGCAAGGGGCTATGGCTACACCTTC. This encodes CASIQWGARGYGYTF.

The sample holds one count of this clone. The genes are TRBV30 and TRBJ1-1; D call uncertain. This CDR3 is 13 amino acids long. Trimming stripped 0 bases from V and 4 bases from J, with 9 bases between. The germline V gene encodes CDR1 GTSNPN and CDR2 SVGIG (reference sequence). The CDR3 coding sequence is TGTGCCTGGAGTGTATCCCGGGCCACTGAAGCTTTCTTT. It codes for CAWSVSRATEAFF.